A selection of T cell receptor beta chains follows, all from one sample in a study of blood T cells in healthy people across ages. Each CDR3 protein is one row after TCRdb ran MiXCR on the 5' RACE reads. In the table there are about 1.7 million distinct CDR3 sequences, about 28% of which are singletons. The sample comprised blood. The source is a woman in her twenties or thirties in good health. CDR3s include the opening cysteine and the closing phenylalanine or tryptophan. A D gene is named only where the DNA matches it firmly. Size values are once, few and many counts, or a class for expanded clones, and some rows have none.

abundance	d_gene	len	v_gene	j_gene	CDR3nt	CDR3aa
few	TRBD2	14	TRBV19	TRBJ2-3	TGTGCCAGTAACCCTAGCGGCTATTGTGGTACGCAGTATTTT	CASNPSGYCGTQYF
.	TRBD1	14	TRBV6-5	TRBJ2-2	TGTGCCAGCAGTTACCACAGGGGGACCGGGGAGCTGTTTTTT	CASSYHRGTGELFF
.	.	14	TRBV28	TRBJ1-1	TGTGCCAGCAGTTTGGATCAGGTTAAGCCCGAAGCTTTCTTT	CASSLDQVKPEAFF
.	.	15	TRBV5-5	TRBJ1-2	TGTGCCAGCAGCGACTCTCCGGGTCCTACTTTTGGCTACACCTTC	CASSDSPGPTFGYTF
few	TRBD2	14	TRBV19	TRBJ2-7	TGTGCCAGTTCTAATTTAGCGGGTGACTACGAGCAGTACTTC	CASSNLAGDYEQYF
.	TRBD1	15	TRBV5-1	TRBJ2-7	TGCGCCAGCAACGTAGGGACAGGGGCAATAGGCGAGCAGTACTTC	CASNVGTGAIGEQYF
few	.	18	TRBV27	TRBJ2-1	TGTGCCAGCAGTTTATCGGATCAGGGACCTCTTAACCACAATGAGCAGTTCTTC	CASSLSDQGPLNHNEQFF
.	TRBD2	14	TRBV5-1	TRBJ2-4	TGCGCCAGCAGCTTTTGGCGGGGGGGCTTCATTCAGTACTTC	CASSFWRGGFIQYF
few	TRBD1	15	TRBV7-9	TRBJ2-1	TGTGCCAGCAGCTATACAGGGGAAGGCTTGAATGAGCAGTTCTTC	CASSYTGEGLNEQFF
once	.	15	TRBV6-5	TRBJ1-5	TGTGCCAGCAGTAGGACGAGAACCACCAATCAGCCCCAGCATTTT	CASSRTRTTNQPQHF
many	TRBD2	13	TRBV20-1	TRBJ2-1	TGCAGTGCCCCGGGACTAGCATCCCATGAGCAGTTCTTC	CSAPGLASHEQFF
.	.	15	TRBV10-3	TRBJ2-4	TGTGCCATCAGTCGGGACAAGTATAGCAATCAGCCCCAGTACTTC	CAISRDKYSNQPQYF
.	.	15	TRBV5-1	TRBJ1-6	TGCGCCAGCAGCTCTTACGGCAGGGATGATTCACCCCTCCACTTT	CASSSYGRDDSPLHF
few	.	13	TRBV5-1	TRBJ1-2	TGCGCCAGCAAAGAAGGGAGGGGAGGTGGCTACACCTTC	CASKEGRGGGYTF
.	TRBD1	16	TRBV12-3/TRBV12-4	TRBJ2-5	TGTGCCAGCAGTTTAAGGTCAGGGGGCCTCAAAGGGACCCAGTACTTC	CASSLRSGGLKGTQYF
few	.	14	TRBV18	TRBJ2-7	TGTGCCAGCTCACCACGGGGCACGGAGGTCGAGCAGTACTTC	CASSPRGTEVEQYF
.	.	17	TRBV4-1	TRBJ2-1	TGCGCCAGCAGCCAAGAAGGCGCGGGGGCCTACTACAATGAGCAGTTCTTC	CASSQEGAGAYYNEQFF
many	TRBD2	15	TRBV12-3/TRBV12-4	TRBJ2-7	TGTGCCAGCAGTTCCCGTAGCGGGGGGGCCTACGAGCAGTACTTC	CASSSRSGGAYEQYF
once	.	13	TRBV10-3	TRBJ2-5	TGTGCCATCAAGGCGGGGGCTCCAGAGACCCAGTACTTC	CAIKAGAPETQYF
few	TRBD2	13	TRBV29-1	TRBJ2-3	TGCAGCGGCACTAGCGGTGGAACAGATACGCAGTATTTT	CSGTSGGTDTQYF
.	.	12	TRBV7-8	TRBJ1-1	TGTGCCAGCAGCCACAGGGTCCCTGAAGCTTTCTTT	CASSHRVPEAFF
.	.	16	TRBV7-7	TRBJ1-1	TGTGCCAGACAGCACAAGGGGGATTGGGGAGTTGATGAAGCTTTCTTT	CARQHKGDWGVDEAFF
many	TRBD1	17	TRBV5-1	TRBJ2-6	TGCGCCAGCAGCTTGTGGACAGGGGTCTCTGGGGCCAACGTCCTGACTTTC	CASSLWTGVSGANVLTF
.	.	14	TRBV9	TRBJ2-4	TGTGCCAGCAGCGACAGGGCCCAGGAAAGCATTCAGTACTTC	CASSDRAQESIQYF
.	.	15	TRBV28	TRBJ1-6	TGTGCCAGCGGCTTTTCCCAGGGAAACTTCGGACCCCTCCACTTT	CASGFSQGNFGPLHF
few	.	12	TRBV20-1	TRBJ2-3	TGCAGTGTACGAGCAACGACAGATACGCAGTATTTT	CSVRATTDTQYF
.	.	13	TRBV9	TRBJ1-2	TGTGCCAGCAGCGTAGCTCAAGGGCCCGGCTACACCTTC	CASSVAQGPGYTF
many	.	14	TRBV7-9	TRBJ2-5	TGCGCCAGCAGCTTGGCTAGGGGACAAGAGACCCAGTACTTC	CASSLARGQETQYF
many	.	14	TRBV5-1	TRBJ2-3	TGCGCCAGCAGCTTTCGGCAGCCCTCGGATACGCAGTATTTT	CASSFRQPSDTQYF